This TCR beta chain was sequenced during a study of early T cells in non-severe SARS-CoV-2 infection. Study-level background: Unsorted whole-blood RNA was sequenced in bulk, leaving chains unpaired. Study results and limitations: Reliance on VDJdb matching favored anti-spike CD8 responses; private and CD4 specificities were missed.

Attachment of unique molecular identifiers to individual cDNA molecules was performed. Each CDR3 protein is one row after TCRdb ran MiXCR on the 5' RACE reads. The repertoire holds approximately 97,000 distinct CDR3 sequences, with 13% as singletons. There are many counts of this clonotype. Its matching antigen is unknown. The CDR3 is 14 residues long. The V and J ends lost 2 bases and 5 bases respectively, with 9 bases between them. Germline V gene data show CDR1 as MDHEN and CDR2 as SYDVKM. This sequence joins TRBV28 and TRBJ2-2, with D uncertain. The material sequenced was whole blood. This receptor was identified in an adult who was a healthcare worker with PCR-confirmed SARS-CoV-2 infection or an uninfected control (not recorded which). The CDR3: CASSLGRGTGELFF. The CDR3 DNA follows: TGTGCCAGCAGTTTAGGCCGTGGGACCGGGGAGCTGTTTTTT. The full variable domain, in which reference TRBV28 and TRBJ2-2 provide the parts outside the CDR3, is DVKVTQSSRYLVKRTGEKVFLECVQDMDHENMFWYRQDPGLGLRLIYFSYDVKMKEKGDIPEGYSVSREKKERFSLILESASTNQTSMYLCASSLGRGTGELFFGEGSRLTVL.